This T cell receptor beta chain comes out of a study of blood T cell repertoires in COVID-19. Study-level information: Some COVID-19 samples were acute and others convalescent; all came from the United States, Italy and Spain. PBMCs, B-cell-depleted T cells, or T cells provided the cDNA or gDNA that made up the material.

Sequencing was performed with immunoSEQ multiplex PCR; in TCRdb, only in-frame clones are kept and a portion is missing. The data show about 120,000 clones, around 83% seen once. Sequenced: peripheral blood. The clonotype comes from a woman aged 60-75 years with COVID-19, enrolled during active disease.

The CDR3 spells CASSLSRQGDGYTF. The CDR3 region has the DNA TGTGCCAGCAGCCTCAGTCGACAGGGGGATGGCTACACCTTC. The chain links TRBV3-1 (or the pseudogene TRBV3-2) to TRBJ1-2; TRBD1 matches 9 bases. The germline V gene has CDR1 LGHDT and CDR2 YNNKEL (reference sequence). With V trimmed by 4 bases and J by 6 bases, 6 bases remained unmatched. This CDR3 has 14 residues.